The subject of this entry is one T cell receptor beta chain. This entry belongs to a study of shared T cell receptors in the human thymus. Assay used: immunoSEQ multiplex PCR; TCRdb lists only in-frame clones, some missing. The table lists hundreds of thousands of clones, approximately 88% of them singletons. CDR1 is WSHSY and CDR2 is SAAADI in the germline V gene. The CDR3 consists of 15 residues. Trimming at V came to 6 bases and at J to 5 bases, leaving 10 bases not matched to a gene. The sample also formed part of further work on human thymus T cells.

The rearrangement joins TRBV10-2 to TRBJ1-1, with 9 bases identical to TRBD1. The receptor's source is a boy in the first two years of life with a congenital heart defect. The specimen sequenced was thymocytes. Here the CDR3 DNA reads TGCGCCAGCAGGGGCCTGGGACAGGGTTGGACTGAAGCTTTCTTT. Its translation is CASRGLGQGWTEAFF.